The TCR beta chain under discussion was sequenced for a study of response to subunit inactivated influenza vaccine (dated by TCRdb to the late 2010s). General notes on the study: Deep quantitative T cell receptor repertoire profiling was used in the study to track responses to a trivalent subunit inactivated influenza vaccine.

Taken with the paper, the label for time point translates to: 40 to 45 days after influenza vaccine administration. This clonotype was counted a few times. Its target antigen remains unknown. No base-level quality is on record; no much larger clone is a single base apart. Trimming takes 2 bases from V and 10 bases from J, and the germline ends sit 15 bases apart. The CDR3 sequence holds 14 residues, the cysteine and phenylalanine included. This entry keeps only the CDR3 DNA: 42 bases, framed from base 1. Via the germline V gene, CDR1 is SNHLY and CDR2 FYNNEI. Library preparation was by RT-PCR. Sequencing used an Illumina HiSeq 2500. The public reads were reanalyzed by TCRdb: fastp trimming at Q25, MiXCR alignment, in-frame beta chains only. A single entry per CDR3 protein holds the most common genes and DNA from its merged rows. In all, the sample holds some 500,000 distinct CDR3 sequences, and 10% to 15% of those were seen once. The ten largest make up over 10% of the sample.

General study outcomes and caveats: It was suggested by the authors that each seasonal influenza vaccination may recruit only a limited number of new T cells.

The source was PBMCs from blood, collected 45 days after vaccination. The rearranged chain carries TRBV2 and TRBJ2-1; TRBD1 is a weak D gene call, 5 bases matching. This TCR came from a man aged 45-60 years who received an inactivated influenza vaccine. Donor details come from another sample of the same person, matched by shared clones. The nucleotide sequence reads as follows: TGTGCCAGCAGTGAATTCGGTCTGGGGCAAGAGCAGTTCTTC. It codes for CASSEFGLGQEQFF. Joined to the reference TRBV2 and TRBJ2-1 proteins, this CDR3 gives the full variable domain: EPEVTQTPSHQVTQMGQEVILRCVPISNHLYFYWYRQILGQKVEFLVSFYNNEISEKSEIFDDQFSVERPDGSNFTLKIRSTKLEDSAMYFCASSEFGLGQEQFFGPGTRLTVL.